Listed here are 21 T cell receptor beta chains from one sample, sequenced in a study of metastatic and nonmetastatic thyroid tumors. TCRdb used MiXCR to call clones anew from the PCR reads. The sample consists of some 15,000 clones, approximately 30% of them appearing once. No patient received treatment before thyroid surgery. Sample: tumor tissue. The receptors shown here come from a female donor with papillary thyroid cancer or a benign thyroid nodule (not recorded which). Some clones in this sample may be carry-over from other donors' samples.

The chain's CDR3 is CASSFISGTNTGELFF. The DNA of the CDR3 is TGTGCCAGCAGCTTTATATCGGGGACGAACACCGGGGAGCTGTTTTTT. The chain links TRBV11-2 to TRBJ2-2, with D possibly TRBD2 on 5 matching bases. The germline CDR1 and CDR2 sequences are SGHAT and FQNNGV. Trimming left V 3 bases short and J 0 bases short, with 11 bases between. This CDR3 has 16 residues.

In this sample, this clone turned up many times. This chain connects TRBV11-2 to TRBJ2-1, with 10 bases lining up with TRBD2. Germline V gene lookup returns CDR1 SGHAT and CDR2 FQNNGV. This CDR3 comprises 16 residues. Trimming took 1 base from V and 3 from J; bases not matched to a gene: 3. CDR3 protein: CASSLVSGGYYNEQFF. The CDR3, as DNA: TGTGCCAGCAGCTTAGTTAGCGGGGGGTACTACAATGAGCAGTTCTTC.

Judged by abundance, this clone is medium-sized. The chain combines TRBV5-1 with TRBJ1-2, with a possible D match to TRBD1 (6 bases). The CDR3 loop spans 16 amino acids. Germline-derived CDR1 and CDR2 are SGHRS and YFSETQ. V dropped 4 bases and J dropped 0 bases, with 16 bases sitting between them. Written as DNA, the CDR3 is TGCGCCAGCAGCCCCGCAGCAGGGGACACTAACTATGGCTACACCTTC. Translation: CASSPAAGDTNYGYTF. Complete variable domain (other parts from reference TRBV5-1 and TRBJ1-2): KAGVTQTPRYLIKTRGQQVTLSCSPISGHRSVSWYQQTPGQGLQFLFEYFSETQRNKGNFPGRFSGRQFSNSRSEMNVSTLELGDSALYLCASSPAAGDTNYGYTFGSGTRLTVV.

This chain uses TRBV4-3 with TRBJ2-7; weak D call: TRBD1 (6 bases). This CDR3 is 17 amino acids long. CDR1 LGHNA and CDR2 YSLEER come from the germline V gene. V was pared by 1 base and J by 4 bases, with 20 bases between. The CDR3 region has the DNA TGCGCCAGCAGCCAAGGGTTGGACAGCGAGACCCCTTACGAGCAGTACTTC. It encodes CASSQGLDSETPYEQYF.

This clone was picked up many times. The rearrangement joins TRBV29-1 to TRBJ2-1, with 12 bases that match TRBD2. Per germline, CDR1 SQVTM and CDR2 ANQGSEA. The CDR3 length is 16 residues. V lost 1 base and J lost 4; bases outside the gene matches: 5. As DNA, the CDR3 is TGCAGCGTTGAAGGGCCACTAGCGGGGGGATACAATGAGCAGTTCTTC. Its translation: CSVEGPLAGGYNEQFF.

This clone was seen ten or more times. The genes are TRBV7-2 and TRBJ2-3; D ambiguous. Trimming removed 2 bases from V and 4 bases from J, with 4 bases in between. The CDR3 has 12 residues. Germline V gene sequence: CDR1 SGHTA, CDR2 FQGNSA. The CDR3 protein is CASSLYSDTQYF. The CDR3 coding sequence is TGTGCCAGCAGCTTATATTCAGATACGCAGTATTTT.

This clone has ten or more counts. This rearrangement joins TRBV19 to TRBJ1-4, with 7 nucleotides matching TRBD1. Germline V lookup: CDR1 LNHDA, CDR2 SQIVND (reference sequence). The CDR3 runs 16 residues. J was trimmed by 6 bases and V by 4 bases; bases with no gene match: 11. The CDR3 is CASSREPGTVDEKLFF. CDR3 DNA sequence: TGTGCCAGTAGTAGGGAACCCGGGACAGTAGATGAAAAACTGTTTTTT.

This chain joins TRBV28 and TRBJ1-2, with unresolved D. The CDR3 contains 12 residues. V was cut by 9 bases and J by 5 bases, with 13 bases left in between. From germline, CDR1 is MDHEN and CDR2 SYDVKM. The chain's CDR3 is CASRSGVYGYTF. The CDR3 nucleotides read TGTGCCAGTCGTTCGGGCGTATATGGCTACACCTTC.

This clone was seen ten or more times. The chain carries TRBV7-3 and TRBJ2-2, with 7 bases lining up with TRBD2. Germline V CDR1 and CDR2: SGHTA, FQGTGA. The V gene end was trimmed by 2 bases and the J gene end by 7 bases; junction bases not matched to a gene: 7. This CDR3 spans 15 amino acids. CDR3 loop: CASSLDGGNNGELFF. The CDR3 DNA reads as TGTGCCAGCAGCTTAGACGGGGGGAATAACGGGGAGCTGTTTTTT.

This clone was detected a few times. This chain connects TRBV19 to TRBJ1-5, with D perhaps matching TRBD1 (5 bases). V was pared by 6 bases and J by 6 bases, with 18 bases between. Germline assignment: CDR1 LNHDA and CDR2 SQIVND (reference sequence). This CDR3 contains 15 residues. In DNA form, the CDR3 reads TGTGCCAGTAGCCCGCGGGGCCAGGCTATTCAGCCCCAGCATTTT. As protein: CASSPRGQAIQPQHF.

This sequence joins TRBV20-1 and TRBJ2-7, with a tentative D call TRBD1 (5 bases). Trimming took off 6 bases at V and 6 bases at J, with 12 bases between the two ends. The CDR3 consists of 11 residues. Germline V CDR1 and CDR2: DFQATT, SNEGSKA (reference sequence). As DNA, the CDR3 is TGCAGTGCCACCCAAGGGGCCGAGCAGTACTTC. Amino acids: CSATQGAEQYF.

This clone was counted many times. The chain couples TRBV4-3 to TRBJ2-7; D not resolved. Per the germline V gene, CDR1 is LGHNA and CDR2 is YSLEER. This CDR3 region has 16 residues. V lost 0 bases and J lost 5, with 17 bases in between. The CDR3, as DNA: TGCGCCAGCAGCCAAGAATCCTCGCATAGAAGCGACGAGCAGTACTTC. Translation: CASSQESSHRSDEQYF.

By share, this clone counts as medium-sized (0.01 to 0.1%). This rearrangement joins TRBV7-2 to TRBJ2-3; 12 bases match TRBD2. Germline loops: CDR1 SGHTA, CDR2 FQGNSA. Trimming cost V 1 base and J 6 bases; bases outside gene matches: 5. This CDR3 has 16 amino acids. The CDR3 region has the DNA TGTGCCAGCAGCTTAGGGACTAGCGGGGCCGGGGATACGCAGTATTTT. The encoded protein is CASSLGTSGAGDTQYF. The full variable domain, completed using reference TRBV7-2 and TRBJ2-3, is GAGVSQSPSNKVTEKGKDVELRCDPISGHTALYWYRQSLGQGLEFLIYFQGNSAPDKSGLPSDRFSAERTGGSVSTLTIQRTQQEDSAVYLCASSLGTSGAGDTQYFGPGTRLTVL.

By sample share, this clone is medium-sized (0.01 to 0.1%). CDR3 loop: CSVEDYNEQFF. CDR3 nucleotides: TGCAGCGTTGAAGACTACAATGAGCAGTTCTTC. The rearrangement joins TRBV29-1 to TRBJ2-1; D unresolved. Deletions cut 0 bases from V and 3 bases from J, with 0 bases between. The CDR3 totals 11 residues. The germline gives CDR1 SQVTM, CDR2 ANQGSEA.

The V gene is TRBV30, the J gene TRBJ2-7; D is possibly TRBD2 (6 bases). CDR1 GTSNPN and CDR2 SVGIG come from the germline V gene (reference sequence). The germline V and J ends were trimmed by 5 bases and 2 bases, with 7 bases remaining between them. The CDR3 runs to 11 residues. This CDR3 is CAWGEAYEQYF. CDR3 DNA: TGTGCCTGGGGGGAGGCCTACGAGCAGTACTTC.

J is TRBJ1-6 and V is TRBV11-2; D perhaps matches TRBD1 (5 bases). V was trimmed by 3 bases and J by 6 bases, leaving 12 bases between them. The CDR3 has 15 residues. Germline V gene lookup returns CDR1 SGHAT and CDR2 FQNNGV. In DNA, the CDR3 is TGTGCCAGCAGCTTCGTTGCAGGGACTAATTCACCCCTCCACTTT. It codes for CASSFVAGTNSPLHF.

This clone was seen more than once but under ten times. The chain employs TRBV6-2 or TRBV6-3 and TRBJ2-1; 7 nucleotides match TRBD2. V was pared by 1 base and J by 9 bases, with 6 bases of the junction left unmatched. From germline, CDR1 is MNHEY and CDR2 SVGEGT. The CDR3 length is 14 residues. CDR3 bases: TGTGCCAGCAGTTACTTACTAGCGACGGGTGAGCAGTTCTTC. Translation: CASSYLLATGEQFF.

This clone was recorded a few times. V and J are TRBV28 and TRBJ1-1; D is unresolved. This CDR3 is 15 amino acids long. Germline V gene lookup returns CDR1 MDHEN and CDR2 SYDVKM. Trimming removed 5 bases from V and 0 bases from J, with 13 bases in between. In nucleotides, the CDR3 is TGTGCCAGCAGTCCTCGAGGGTATCTGAACACTGAAGCTTTCTTT. Its protein product is CASSPRGYLNTEAFF.

V gene TRBV28 combines with J gene TRBJ1-5; no firm D call. The V gene lost 2 bases and the J gene lost 9 bases, with 8 bases spanning the gap. The CDR3 consists of 12 residues. From germline, CDR1 is MDHEN and CDR2 SYDVKM. The CDR3 reads CASSLPDLPQHF. The CDR3 DNA reads TGTGCCAGCAGTTTACCCGATTTGCCCCAGCATTTT.

CDR3 sequence reads: CASSFARGYGYTF. The DNA for the CDR3 is TGTGCCAGCAGTTTCGCCAGGGGCTATGGCTACACCTTC. The rearrangement uses TRBV28 and TRBJ1-2, with a possible D match to TRBD1 (6 bases). With 3 bases removed from V and 4 bases from J, the gap between germline ends came to 9 bases. The germline V gene has CDR1 MDHEN and CDR2 SYDVKM. CDR3 length: 13 residues.

Only one count was recorded for this clone. V and J are TRBV20-1 and TRBJ1-2; 7 nucleotides agree with TRBD1. V shed 5 bases and J 7 bases; nucleotides not matched to a gene: 7. The CDR3 length is 12 residues. Germline lookup yields CDR1 DFQATT and CDR2 SNEGSKA (reference sequence). The CDR3 loop reads CSALGGQCGYTF. The CDR3 DNA follows: TGCAGTGCTCTAGGGGGACAGTGTGGCTACACCTTC.